This T cell receptor beta chain was found in a study of CXCR3-negative and CXCR3-positive naive CD8 T cells. Study background: The libraries together contributed about 135 million TRB reads, each supplying about 1.5 +/- 0.3 million. Study-level results: Both naive subsets had comparably high diversity; memory CD8+ cells much lower. With CXCR3 expression partially decreased after cryopreservation, most assays relied on fresh PBMCs. The TRBV-TRBJ usage of naive CXCR3-negative and CXCR3-positive cells was similar, but that of memory cells differed.

This CDR3 is 14 amino acids long. The germline V gene encodes CDR1 SGHDN and CDR2 FVKESK. With regard to this clonotype: What it binds is not known.

TRB cDNA was prepared as libraries by UMI-labeled 5' RACE. No DNA is given; TCRdb re-called the 5' RACE reads and lists each CDR3 protein once. The sample yields under 45,000 distinct CDR3 sequences, of which the top ten take up about 15%. This sequence originates from a human donor in good health. Some clones in this sample may be carry-over from other donors' samples. The rearrangement links TRBV14 to TRBJ1-1. The sequenced sample was memory CD8+ T cells from blood. The CDR3 sequence: CASRQEEGYTEAFF.